These 9 T cell receptor beta chains originate from one sample sequenced in a study of shared clonotypes between healthy human individuals. Data came from immunoSEQ multiplex PCR; TCRdb stores just in-frame clones and leaves some out. Altogether about 670,000 clones are present, around 72% being singletons, with the ten largest covering approximately 1.8%. Specimen: memory CD4+ T cells sorted from blood. Noted subset: CD45RA-negative fraction. These receptors originate from a woman in her twenties or thirties in good health.

The chain combines TRBV9 with TRBJ2-7; 7 bases map to TRBD1. The CDR3 has 18 amino acids. With V trimmed by 1 base and J by 8 bases, 21 bases remained unmatched. Germline V CDR1 and CDR2: SGDLS, YYNGEE. The CDR3 region has the DNA TGTGCCAGCAGCGTATCCGGCCTGAACAGGGGTAGGGGTGGCAAGCAGTACTTC. Amino acid sequence: CASSVSGLNRGRGGKQYF.

The chain links TRBV6-1 to TRBJ2-7; no clear D gene. The germline V gene encodes CDR1 MNHNS and CDR2 SASEGT. The CDR3 has 13 amino acids. The germline V and J ends were trimmed by 7 bases and 5 bases, with 15 bases remaining between them. CDR3 residues: CASTSTGKNEQYF. In DNA form, the CDR3 reads TGTGCCAGCACCTCGACTGGAAAAAACGAGCAGTACTTC.

The chain is built from TRBV28 and TRBJ1-1; D perhaps matches TRBD1 (5 bases). The CDR3 covers 14 residues. The germline V gene encodes CDR1 MDHEN and CDR2 SYDVKM. V lost 7 bases, J lost 4 bases, and 16 bases lay in between. This chain's CDR3 is CASTSGETVTEAFF. CDR3 nucleotides: TGTGCCAGCACCTCGGGGGAAACTGTCACTGAAGCTTTCTTT.

V gene TRBV19 combines with J gene TRBJ1-1; D call uncertain. Trimming took 7 bases from V and 2 from J, leaving 5 bases between them. Germline CDR1 reads LNHDA; CDR2 reads SQIVND (reference sequence). The length of the CDR3 is 11 residues. This chain's CDR3 is CASMSNTEAFF. The DNA of the CDR3 is TGTGCCAGTATGTCTAACACTGAAGCTTTCTTT.

Concerning this clone itself: Different DNA sequences within this sample yield the same CDR3. The chain combines TRBV7-9 with TRBJ1-1, with D perhaps TRBD1 (6 bases). Trimming pared 4 bases from V and 2 bases from J, leaving 14 bases between. Germline lookup yields CDR1 SEHNR and CDR2 FQNEAQ (reference sequence). The CDR3 covers 15 residues. The CDR3 is CASSSSTGANTEAFF. The DNA of the CDR3 is TGTGCCAGCAGCTCCTCAACGGGGGCTAACACTGAAGCTTTCTTT.

With respect to this clone: In the same sample, other DNA sequences code for this CDR3. This chain joins TRBV7-9 and TRBJ1-5; TRBD1 aligns across 7 bases. The CDR3 loop spans 13 amino acids. Germline V gene data show CDR1 as SEHNR and CDR2 as FQNEAQ (reference sequence). The J segment lost 4 bases and the V segment lost 3 bases, leaving 0 bases of the junction unmatched. The DNA of the CDR3 is TGTGCCAGCAGCTTGACAGGGAATCAGCCCCAGCATTTT. This codes for CASSLTGNQPQHF.

This chain's CDR3 is CASSLGLAGVRLDEQYF. The DNA for the CDR3 is TGTGCCAGCAGCTTGGGACTAGCGGGAGTGCGGTTGGACGAGCAGTACTTC. This chain connects TRBV7-9 to TRBJ2-7; 14 bases agree with TRBD2. The germline gives CDR1 SEHNR, CDR2 FQNEAQ (reference sequence). J lost 5 bases, V lost 3 bases, and 9 bases had no gene match. The CDR3 consists of 17 residues.

Comments on this clone: Other nucleotide sequences in the sample specify the same CDR3. V is TRBV5-1 and J is TRBJ2-3; D is uncertain. CDR1 and CDR2 from the germline V gene are SGHRS and YFSETQ. The CDR3 loop spans 12 amino acids. V was shortened by 1 base and J by 3 bases, with 3 bases between the two germline ends. The CDR3 DNA is TGCGCCAGCAGCTTGCTAACAGATACGCAGTATTTT. Encoded protein: CASSLLTDTQYF.

V gene TRBV29-1 combines with J gene TRBJ2-6, with TRBD2 matching 8 bases. Per germline, CDR1 SQVTM and CDR2 ANQGSEA. This CDR3 is 16 amino acids long. V lost 7 bases to trimming and J lost 0 bases; unmatched junction nucleotides: 8. CDR3 coding DNA: TGCAGCGCCGAGTTAGCGGGAAGCTCTGGGGCCAACGTCCTGACTTTC. This codes for CSAELAGSSGANVLTF.